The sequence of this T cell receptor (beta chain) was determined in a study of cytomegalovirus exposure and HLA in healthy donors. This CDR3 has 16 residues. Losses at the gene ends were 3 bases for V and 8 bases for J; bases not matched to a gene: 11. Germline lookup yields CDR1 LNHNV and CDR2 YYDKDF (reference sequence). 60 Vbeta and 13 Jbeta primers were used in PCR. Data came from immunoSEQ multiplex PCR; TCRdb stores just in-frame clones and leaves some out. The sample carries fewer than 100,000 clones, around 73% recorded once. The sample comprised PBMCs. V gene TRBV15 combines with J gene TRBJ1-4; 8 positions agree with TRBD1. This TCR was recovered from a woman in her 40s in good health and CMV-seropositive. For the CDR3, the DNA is TGTGCCACCAGCAGCCCCCGGACAGGGCTTGGGGAAAAACTGTTTTTT. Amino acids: CATSSPRTGLGEKLFF. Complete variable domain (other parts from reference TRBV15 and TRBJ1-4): DAMVIQNPRYQVTQFGKPVTLSCSQTLNHNVMYWYQQKSSQAPKLLFHYYDKDFNNEADTPDNFQSRRPNTSFCFLDIRSPGLGDTAMYLCATSSPRTGLGEKLFFGSGTQLSVL.